The 24 T cell receptor beta chains listed next were all sequenced from one sample in a study of blood T cell repertoires in COVID-19. TCRdb's table, derived via immunoSEQ multiplex PCR, lists solely in-frame clones and lacks some. The data hold 130,000 or so clones, with around nine tenths observed a single time. Sample: peripheral blood. The receptors were sampled from a woman between 65 and 79 years old with COVID-19, enrolled during active disease.

This clone has only one observation. This chain connects TRBV3-1 (or the pseudogene TRBV3-2) to TRBJ2-5, with 7 nucleotides matching TRBD1. Germline V CDR1 and CDR2: LGHDT, YNNKEL (reference sequence). This CDR3 contains 14 residues. Unmatched junction bases numbered 4, after V lost 5 bases and J lost 1 base. CDR3 sequence (DNA): TGTGCCAGCAGCGGGGACAGTTTCCAAGAGACCCAGTACTTC. As protein: CASSGDSFQETQYF.

The chain links TRBV5-1 to TRBJ2-1; D might be TRBD2 (6 bases). The V gene's germline CDR1 is SGHRS and CDR2 YFSETQ. V lost 4 bases and J 6 bases, leaving 17 bases between the germline ends. The CDR3 is 15 residues long. CDR3 protein: CASSRRRGAVNEQFF. The CDR3 DNA follows: TGCGCCAGCAGCAGGAGGCGGGGCGCGGTCAATGAGCAGTTCTTC.

The rearrangement links TRBV9 to TRBJ2-1; D not resolved. V lost 0 bases, J lost 0 bases, and 7 bases lay in between. The germline CDR1 and CDR2 sequences are SGDLS and YYNGEE. There are 15 residues in the CDR3. The CDR3, as DNA: TGTGCCAGCAGCGTAGTTTCGAGCTCCTACAATGAGCAGTTCTTC. It translates to CASSVVSSSYNEQFF.

This chain connects TRBV15 to TRBJ2-2; D is ambiguous. This CDR3 comprises 14 residues. From germline, CDR1 is LNHNV and CDR2 YYDKDF (reference sequence). V dropped 1 base and J dropped 1 base, with 4 bases sitting between them. The CDR3 here is CATSRAGNTGELFF. CDR3 coding DNA: TGTGCCACCAGCAGAGCCGGGAACACCGGGGAGCTGTTTTTT.

The chain employs TRBV2 and TRBJ2-3, with 9 bases identical to TRBD2. Looked up from germline, CDR1 is SNHLY and CDR2 is FYNNEI. The CDR3 runs to 14 residues. J gave up 4 bases and V 7 bases, and 6 bases lay outside the gene matches. CDR3 coding DNA: TGTGCCAGCAAGGGGCGGGGGGGCCCAGATACGCAGTATTTT. Translated, it gives CASKGRGGPDTQYF.

V usage is TRBV4-1 and J usage is TRBJ1-1; tentatively, D is TRBD1 (5 bases). The CDR3 sequence is 15 residues long. V was cut by 0 bases and J by 5 bases, with 13 bases left in between. Germline-derived CDR1 and CDR2 are MGHRA and YSYEKL. The CDR3 nucleotides read TGCGCCAGCAGCCAAGAGAGACAGTTTCGGACTGAAGCTTTCTTT. Encoded protein: CASSQERQFRTEAFF.

The chain uses TRBV19 and TRBJ2-7, with TRBD1 matching 9 bases. The V segment lost 6 bases and the J segment 5 bases; nucleotides outside the gene matches: 5. The CDR3 is 13 residues long. The germline gives CDR1 LNHDA, CDR2 SQIVND (reference sequence). The CDR3 spells CASSPGQGHEQYF. The CDR3 bases are TGTGCCAGTAGCCCGGGACAGGGCCACGAGCAGTACTTC.

The CDR3 DNA is TGCGCCAGCAGCATTGGGACAGGGGCGGGCTACACCTTC. It is translated as CASSIGTGAGYTF. The V and J genes are TRBV5-1 and TRBJ1-2; TRBD1 agrees at 10 bases. Trimming cost V 4 bases and J 8 bases; bases outside gene matches: 5. CDR1 SGHRS and CDR2 YFSETQ come from the germline V gene. The CDR3 consists of 13 residues.

The chain combines TRBV24-1 with TRBJ2-1, with TRBD1 matching 7 bases. The CDR3 consists of 11 residues. Germline-derived CDR1 and CDR2 are KGHDR and SFDVKD. J gave up 10 bases and V 8 bases, and 4 bases lay outside the gene matches. The CDR3 DNA is TGTGCCACCACTAGGGGGCAGGAGCAGTTCTTC. It encodes CATTRGQEQFF.

The chain employs TRBV12-3 or TRBV12-4 and TRBJ1-6; D remains unclear. CDR3 length equals 12 residues. V was trimmed by 1 base and J by 14 bases, leaving 9 bases between them. The CDR3 loop is CASSLGPLTLHF. The CDR3 DNA reads as TGTGCCAGCAGTTTAGGGCCGCTCACCCTCCACTTT.

The chain uses TRBV11-3 and TRBJ2-1; D unresolved. The CDR3 runs to 14 residues. Germline-derived CDR1 and CDR2 are SGHNT and YENEEA. With 5 bases removed from V and 5 bases from J, the gap between germline ends came to 13 bases. The DNA for the CDR3 is TGTGCCAGCAGCCCTTCACGGTACCACAATGAGCAGTTCTTC. Its protein product is CASSPSRYHNEQFF.

DNA of the CDR3: TGTGCCAGCAGCTTCCGTTTACCTACCTACGAGCAGTACTTC. This gives the protein CASSFRLPTYEQYF. The chain combines TRBV5-5 with TRBJ2-7; D uncertain. V was shortened by 2 bases and J by 2 bases, with 11 bases between the two germline ends. Germline lookup yields CDR1 SGHKS and CDR2 YYEKEE (reference sequence). The CDR3 length is 14 residues.

This chain joins TRBV7-2 and TRBJ1-4; D is uncertain. The CDR3 has 13 amino acids. V was shortened by 4 bases and J by 5 bases, with 8 bases between the two germline ends. The germline CDR1 and CDR2 sequences are SGHTA and FQGNSA. CDR3 protein: CASSSRTNEKLFF. The CDR3 DNA is TGTGCCAGCAGCTCCAGAACGAATGAAAAACTGTTTTTT.

This clone appeared once. The rearrangement joins TRBV29-1 to TRBJ2-7; 13 positions match TRBD2. The CDR3 length is 12 residues. Germline loops: CDR1 SQVTM, CDR2 ANQGSEA. Losses at the gene ends were 5 bases for V and 6 bases for J; bases not matched to a gene: 1. CDR3 in DNA: TGCAGCGTTAGACTAGCGGGGGGCGAGCAGTACTTC. Protein sequence: CSVRLAGGEQYF.

This chain connects TRBV6-6 to TRBJ1-5; 9 positions match TRBD1. The J segment lost 6 bases and the V segment lost 6 bases, leaving 12 bases of the junction unmatched. Germline CDR1 and CDR2: MNHNY and SVGAGI (reference sequence). The CDR3 runs to 16 residues. The CDR3 nucleotides are TGTGCCAGCAGCCCGTTACCGGACAGGGGTAGTCAGCCCCAGCATTTT. This translates into CASSPLPDRGSQPQHF.

The CDR3 spells CASSLYSSGNTIYF. The CDR3 bases are TGTGCCAGCAGCCTTTACTCCTCTGGAAACACCATATATTTT. V and J are TRBV5-6 and TRBJ1-3; D uncertain. This CDR3 region has 14 residues. Trimming pared 4 bases from V and 0 bases from J, leaving 8 bases between. Germline CDR1 SGHDT, CDR2 YYEEEE.

This sequence joins TRBV15 and TRBJ1-2, with a tentative D call TRBD1 (6 bases). The germline V and J ends were trimmed by 7 bases and 5 bases, with 20 bases remaining between them. The germline V gene encodes CDR1 LNHNV and CDR2 YYDKDF (reference sequence). The CDR3 loop spans 15 amino acids. The CDR3 reads CATTKKGEREYGYTF. The CDR3 region has the DNA TGTGCCACCACAAAAAAGGGGGAGCGGGAATATGGCTACACCTTC.

The sample holds a few counts of this clone. The chain combines TRBV6-5 with TRBJ2-7, with TRBD1 identical over 8 bases. The V and J ends lost 2 bases and 6 bases, in that order; junction bases with no gene match: 6. Germline V gene sequence: CDR1 MNHEY, CDR2 SVGAGI. This CDR3 contains 14 residues. The CDR3 nucleotides are TGTGCCAGCAGTTACGGACAGGGCGCCGGCGAGCAGTACTTC. Protein product: CASSYGQGAGEQYF.

The chain recombines TRBV6-6 with TRBJ2-7, with 7 bases identical to TRBD1. From germline, CDR1 is MNHNY and CDR2 SVGAGI (reference sequence). Losses at the gene ends were 2 bases for V and 2 bases for J; bases not matched to a gene: 6. CDR3 length: 15 residues. CDR3 sequence (DNA): TGTGCCAGCAGTTACGCGACAGGGCTAGCCTACGAGCAGTACTTC. This translates into CASSYATGLAYEQYF.

This chain links TRBV19 with TRBJ1-1; D call uncertain. The CDR3 runs 14 residues. V was shortened by 2 bases and J by 5 bases, with 12 bases between the two germline ends. Germline CDR1 is LNHDA and CDR2 is SQIVND (reference sequence). The CDR3 is CASSIRGSGTEAFF. Written as DNA, the CDR3 is TGTGCCAGTAGTATAAGAGGGTCTGGGACTGAAGCTTTCTTT. The entire variable domain, with the rest obtained from reference TRBV19 and TRBJ1-1, is as follows: DGGITQSPKYLFRKEGQNVTLSCEQNLNHDAMYWYRQDPGQGLRLIYYSQIVNDFQKGDIAEGYSVSREKKESFPLTVTSAQKNPTAFYLCASSIRGSGTEAFFGQGTRLTVV.

The V gene is TRBV6-1, the J gene TRBJ2-3, with D possibly TRBD1 on 6 matching bases. Germline CDR1 and CDR2: MNHNS and SASEGT. The CDR3 has 15 residues. Trimming removed 2 bases from V and 4 bases from J, with 13 bases in between. In DNA, the CDR3 is TGTGCCAGCAGTGAAAGACGCAGGGGCGCAGATACGCAGTATTTT. Translated, it gives CASSERRRGADTQYF.

V gene TRBV5-1 combines with J gene TRBJ1-1; 11 positions agree with TRBD1. The V and J ends lost 4 bases and 2 bases, in that order; junction bases with no gene match: 10. This CDR3 has 17 residues. Looked up from germline, CDR1 is SGHRS and CDR2 is YFSETQ. The CDR3 is CASSVTGQGDGNTEAFF. The DNA of the CDR3 is TGCGCCAGCAGCGTTACGGGACAGGGGGATGGAAACACTGAAGCTTTCTTT.

V gene TRBV28 combines with J gene TRBJ2-5; D might be TRBD2 (6 bases). V shed 6 bases and J shed 4 bases, with 18 bases lying between them. The CDR3 covers 15 residues. CDR1 MDHEN and CDR2 SYDVKM come from the germline V gene. CDR3 in amino acids: CASSPIGGFRETQYF. The CDR3 DNA follows: TGTGCCAGCAGCCCAATCGGAGGGTTTCGAGAGACCCAGTACTTC.

This clone was seen just once. The chain is built from TRBV10-2 and TRBJ1-6; 8 nucleotides line up with TRBD1. The CDR3 is 13 residues long. Germline CDR1 and CDR2: WSHSY and SAAADI. The V gene end was trimmed by 4 bases and the J gene end by 10 bases; junction bases not matched to a gene: 3. The CDR3, as DNA: TGCGCCAGCAGTGGACAGGGGCGATCACCCCTCCACTTT. This gives the protein CASSGQGRSPLHF.